The 30 T cell receptor beta chains presented below share a single source sample, sequenced in a study of T-cell memory formation after mild COVID-19. In TCRdb, the 5' RACE reads were re-called with MiXCR into one record per CDR3 protein. The data hold roughly 370,000 distinct CDR3 sequences, with about 17% observed a single time. The specimen was PBMCs or a T cell subset sorted from them (not recorded which). The receptor source for this set is a young man who had mild COVID-19 (a few samples of this study predate the infection). Cell type and time point are not known.

This clonotype was seen only a few times. CDR3 protein: CASSLASGVTEAFF. The CDR3 DNA reads as TGTGCCAGCAGCTTAGCCTCCGGAGTCACTGAAGCTTTCTTT. V gene TRBV7-9 combines with J gene TRBJ1-1; D is undetermined. V lost 0 bases to trimming and J lost 4 bases, with 9 bases between them. The V gene's germline CDR1 is SEHNR and CDR2 FQNEAQ (reference sequence). The CDR3 has 14 amino acids.

This chain joins TRBV5-1 and TRBJ1-6, with D maybe TRBD1 (6 bases). The CDR3 has 13 amino acids. Trimming removed 3 bases at V and 11 bases at J, with 12 bases between. Germline CDR1 reads SGHRS; CDR2 reads YFSETQ. CDR3 protein: CASSSDRRTPLHF. CDR3 coding DNA: TGCGCCAGCAGCTCGGACAGAAGAACACCCCTCCACTTT.

V and J are TRBV12-3 or TRBV12-4 and TRBJ2-5, with D uncertain. The length of the CDR3 is 12 residues. Between the trimmed V and J ends, which lost 7 bases and 5 bases, there was a span of 11 bases. In DNA form, the CDR3 reads TGTGCCAGCAAGAGGCTCCTTGAGACCCAGTACTTC. It encodes CASKRLLETQYF.

The table lists this clonotype with a few counts. The DNA of the CDR3 is TGCGCCAGCAGCTTTGATCCGACAGGGTACGCTGAAGCTTTCTTT. It yields the protein CASSFDPTGYAEAFF. V and J are TRBV5-1 and TRBJ1-1, with 7 bases lining up with TRBD1. CDR3 length equals 15 residues. Per germline, CDR1 SGHRS and CDR2 YFSETQ. V shed 2 bases and J 6 bases; nucleotides not matched to a gene: 10.

The sample holds a few counts of this clonotype. This rearrangement joins TRBV12-3 or TRBV12-4 to TRBJ2-3, with D possibly TRBD2 on 6 matching bases. V was trimmed by 6 bases and J by 8 bases, leaving 12 bases between them. There are 12 residues in the CDR3. The CDR3 protein is CASRASVGTQYF. The CDR3 bases are TGTGCCAGCAGGGCTAGCGTAGGTACGCAGTATTTT.

There are a few counts of this clonotype. This CDR3 reads CSVDQFLGTYNEQFF. The CDR3 coding sequence is TGCAGCGTTGACCAGTTTTTGGGCACCTACAATGAGCAGTTCTTC. The V and J genes are TRBV29-1 and TRBJ2-1; D remains ambiguous. Trimming stripped 3 bases from V and 2 bases from J, with 14 bases between. Germline CDR1 SQVTM, CDR2 ANQGSEA. The CDR3 loop spans 15 amino acids.

The chain recombines TRBV12-3 or TRBV12-4 with TRBJ1-3; the D is unclear. V was shortened by 8 bases and J by 4 bases, with 6 bases between the two germline ends. This CDR3 is built from 11 residues. CDR3 sequence: CASGEGNTIYF. The CDR3 coding sequence is TGTGCCAGCGGGGAAGGAAACACCATATATTTT.

This clonotype has a handful of counts. The chain has TRBV7-2 and TRBJ2-1; 10 positions agree with TRBD2. CDR3 size: 18 residues. Trimming took 5 bases from V and 2 from J; bases not matched to a gene: 12. Per the germline V gene, CDR1 is SGHTA and CDR2 is FQGNSA. The DNA for the CDR3 is TGTGCCAGCAGCGACCGTCTAGTAGCGGGGGGAACCTACAATGAGCAGTTCTTC. Its protein product is CASSDRLVAGGTYNEQFF.

This clonotype came up a few times. The rearrangement joins TRBV5-6 to TRBJ2-6, with a possible D match to TRBD1 (5 bases). Trimming stripped 5 bases from V and 0 bases from J, with 9 bases between. The CDR3 covers 15 residues. Per germline, CDR1 SGHDT and CDR2 YYEEEE. The CDR3 DNA is TGTGCCAGCAGGCCCAGGGACTCTGGGGCCAACGTCCTGACTTTC. Translated: CASRPRDSGANVLTF.

The table lists this clonotype with many counts. This chain uses TRBV5-1 with TRBJ2-3, with D possibly being TRBD1 or TRBD2 (5 bases each). Germline V gene lookup returns CDR1 SGHRS and CDR2 YFSETQ. This CDR3 has 17 amino acids. V was trimmed by 2 bases and J by 4 bases, leaving 20 bases between them. The CDR3 nucleotides read TGCGCCAGCAGCTTCCCCCCCGGGACGCAAGGGGCAGATACGCAGTATTTT. It yields the protein CASSFPPGTQGADTQYF.

This chain uses TRBV28 with TRBJ2-2, with D hard to call. CDR1 and CDR2 (germline): MDHEN, SYDVKM. The CDR3 extends over 14 amino acids. Trimming took 0 bases from V and 1 from J, leaving 3 bases between them. CDR3 in amino acids: CASSLWENTGELFF. The CDR3, as DNA: TGTGCCAGCAGTTTATGGGAGAACACCGGGGAGCTGTTTTTT.

This clonotype was counted a few times. This chain joins TRBV12-3 or TRBV12-4 and TRBJ1-1, with unresolved D. Trimming took 6 bases from V and 6 from J, leaving 11 bases between them. The CDR3 is 12 amino acids. CDR3 loop: CASRFTGSEAFF. The CDR3 nucleotides are TGTGCCAGCAGATTTACCGGATCTGAAGCTTTCTTT.

This clonotype came up a few times. The chain employs TRBV2 and TRBJ2-1, with 9 bases fitting TRBD1. The CDR3 runs to 14 residues. V lost 5 bases and J lost 4; bases outside the gene matches: 3. CDR1 SNHLY and CDR2 FYNNEI come from the germline V gene. The DNA of the CDR3 is TGTGCCAGCAGTCCACAGGGGGCGTACAATGAGCAGTTCTTC. The encoded protein is CASSPQGAYNEQFF.

This clonotype was seen a few times. The rearrangement links TRBV5-1 to TRBJ1-1; D ambiguous. Germline lookup yields CDR1 SGHRS and CDR2 YFSETQ. The germline V and J ends were trimmed by 5 bases and 1 base, with 15 bases remaining between them. This CDR3 is 15 amino acids long. The CDR3 DNA is TGCGCCAGCAGGACGGATCCGGGAAAGAACACTGAAGCTTTCTTT. Its translation: CASRTDPGKNTEAFF.

This clonotype was detected ten times or more. CDR3 in amino acids: CASSFQGSPNIQYF. CDR3 DNA sequence: TGTGCCAGCAGCTTTCAGGGGTCTCCAAACATTCAGTACTTC. This sequence joins TRBV7-9 and TRBJ2-4, with a weak D call TRBD1 (6 bases). With 3 bases removed from V and 6 bases from J, the gap between germline ends came to 12 bases. Germline V lookup: CDR1 SEHNR, CDR2 FQNEAQ (reference sequence). CDR3 size: 14 residues.

The V gene is TRBV6-2 or TRBV6-3, the J gene TRBJ2-1; D gene ambiguous. This CDR3 spans 15 amino acids. Germline CDR1 is MNHEY and CDR2 is SVGEGT. Trimming stripped 2 bases from V and 8 bases from J, with 16 bases between. CDR3: CASSYPLTSRDEQFF. Here the CDR3 DNA reads TGTGCCAGCAGTTACCCCTTAACCTCTAGGGATGAGCAGTTCTTC.

The chain has TRBV11-2 and TRBJ2-6; D is uncertain. V was clipped by 5 bases and J by 0 bases, with 20 bases between them. In germline, CDR1 is SGHAT, CDR2 FQNNGV. This CDR3 comprises 19 residues. The DNA of the CDR3 is TGTGCCAGCAGCAGCTCTAGGTTCGGGCGGACCTCTGGGGCCAACGTCCTGACTTTC. Translating it yields CASSSSRFGRTSGANVLTF.

This clonotype was picked up a small number of times. The rearrangement links TRBV29-1 to TRBJ2-3, with a weak D call TRBD1 (6 bases). The CDR3 covers 12 residues. CDR1 is SQVTM and CDR2 is ANQGSEA in the germline V gene. V shed 4 bases and J shed 5 bases, with 10 bases lying between them. CDR3 region: CSVGRQEDTQYF. In nucleotides, the CDR3 is TGCAGCGTTGGGCGACAGGAAGATACGCAGTATTTT.

A few counts support this clonotype. The rearrangement joins TRBV7-2 to TRBJ2-1; 8 bases agree with TRBD1. The germline V gene has CDR1 SGHTA and CDR2 FQGNSA. With 5 bases clipped from V and 2 bases from J, the junction kept 5 bases outside the gene matches. The CDR3 spans 15 residues. For the CDR3, the DNA is TGTGCCAGCAGCCTACAGGGGGGCACCTACAATGAGCAGTTCTTC. Its translation is CASSLQGGTYNEQFF.

This chain connects TRBV28 to TRBJ2-7; 7 bases line up with TRBD1. This CDR3 has 12 residues. CDR1 MDHEN and CDR2 SYDVKM come from the germline V gene. Unmatched junction bases numbered 6, after V lost 6 bases and J lost 7 bases. CDR3 amino acids: CASRGRDSEQYV. The CDR3 DNA sequence: TGTGCCAGCAGAGGCCGGGACAGTGAGCAGTACGTC.

In its sample, this clonotype was seen a few times. V gene TRBV12-3 or TRBV12-4 combines with J gene TRBJ1-1; D not resolved. This CDR3 has 17 residues. V gave up 6 bases and J gave up 2 bases, with 22 bases separating them. The CDR3 here is CASSPRMGRLFNTEAFF. The CDR3, as DNA: TGTGCCAGCAGCCCCCGTATGGGCCGATTGTTCAACACTGAAGCTTTCTTT.

This clonotype showed up just a few times. V is TRBV5-1 and J is TRBJ2-5, with 15 bases lining up with TRBD2. The CDR3 contains 18 residues. The J segment lost 4 bases and the V segment lost 5 bases, leaving 12 bases of the junction unmatched. In germline, CDR1 is SGHRS, CDR2 YFSETQ. The DNA for the CDR3 is TGCGCCAGCAGGCCTGGACTAGCGGGGGGGCAAACGGGAGAGACCCAGTACTTC. This gives the protein CASRPGLAGGQTGETQYF.

This clonotype has only a few counts. CDR3 amino acids: CASRGLAGETQYF. DNA for the CDR3: TGTGCCAGCAGAGGACTAGCGGGAGAGACCCAGTACTTC. The V gene is TRBV27, the J gene TRBJ2-5; 11 bases fit TRBD2. Germline CDR1 MNHEY, CDR2 SMNVEV (reference sequence). Trimming cost V 6 bases and J 4 bases; bases outside gene matches: 1. The CDR3 is 13 amino acids.

This clonotype was counted a single time. The J gene is TRBJ2-3, the V gene TRBV7-3; possible D gene TRBD2, 6 bases. This CDR3 region has 14 residues. Germline-derived CDR1 and CDR2 are SGHTA and FQGTGA. V dropped 5 bases and J dropped 1 base, with 10 bases sitting between them. The chain's CDR3 is CASSHPGGTDTQYF. DNA for the CDR3: TGTGCCAGCAGCCACCCGGGGGGCACAGATACGCAGTATTTT.

CDR3 sequence: CSASRGQTNNEQFF. The DNA for the CDR3 is TGCAGTGCTAGTCGGGGACAGACTAACAATGAGCAGTTCTTC. V usage is TRBV20-1 and J usage is TRBJ2-1; 7 bases match TRBD1. The germline gives CDR1 DFQATT, CDR2 SNEGSKA (reference sequence). The CDR3 spans 14 residues. J gave up 5 bases and V 3 bases, and 7 bases lay outside the gene matches.

This clonotype was seen a few times. The chain recombines TRBV27 with TRBJ2-7, with TRBD1 matching 11 bases. Trimming took 5 bases from V and 3 from J; bases not matched to a gene: 9. CDR3 length: 16 amino acids. Per the germline V gene, CDR1 is MNHEY and CDR2 is SMNVEV (reference sequence). The CDR3 sequence is CASSPLSGQGVYEQYF. CDR3 in DNA: TGTGCCAGCAGTCCCCTCTCGGGACAGGGGGTCTACGAGCAGTACTTC.

The V and J genes are TRBV28 and TRBJ1-1; TRBD1 matches at 8 bases. The CDR3 length is 15 residues. V shed 8 bases, J shed 3 bases, and the junction held 11 bases outside the gene matches. Germline CDR1 and CDR2: MDHEN and SYDVKM. CDR3 nucleotide sequence: TGTGCCAGCTCTCCAGGGGGCAGACGGGACACTGAAGCTTTCTTT. Encoded protein: CASSPGGRRDTEAFF.

This clonotype was seen only a few times. This CDR3 is CASSFTGATAGGYTF. The CDR3 DNA reads TGTGCCAGCAGCTTCACCGGGGCTACAGCGGGTGGCTACACCTTC. This chain links TRBV7-2 with TRBJ1-2; D is perhaps TRBD1 (5 bases). CDR1 and CDR2 from the germline V gene are SGHTA and FQGNSA. The CDR3 loop spans 15 amino acids. V shed 3 bases and J shed 7 bases, with 18 bases lying between them.

On this clonotype: The junction departs from the called germline gene at one end, perhaps through a read error. The chain combines TRBV3-1 with TRBJ2-6; D unresolved. The CDR3 is made up of 12 amino acids. Looked up from germline, CDR1 is LGHDT and CDR2 is YNNKEL (reference sequence). The CDR3 DNA follows: TGTGCCAGCAGCCAAGAGCAGACACTCTGGGCTTTC. Its protein is CASSQEQTLWAF.

The genes are TRBV27 and TRBJ2-7, with a possible D match to TRBD2 (6 bases). The length of the CDR3 is 13 residues. CDR1 and CDR2 from the germline V gene are MNHEY and SMNVEV (reference sequence). V gave up 6 bases and J gave up 6 bases, with 15 bases separating them. The CDR3 DNA is TGTGCCAGCAGGGGGGACTCCCCGTTCGAGCAGTACGTC. It translates to CASRGDSPFEQYV.